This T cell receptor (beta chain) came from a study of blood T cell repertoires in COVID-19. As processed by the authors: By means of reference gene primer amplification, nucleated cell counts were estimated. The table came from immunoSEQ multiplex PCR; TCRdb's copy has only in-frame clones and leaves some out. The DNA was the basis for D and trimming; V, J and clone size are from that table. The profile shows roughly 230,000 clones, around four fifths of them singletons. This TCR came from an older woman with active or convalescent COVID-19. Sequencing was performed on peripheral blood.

CDR3: CASSTGEFYEQYF. CDR3 bases: TGCGCCAGCAGCACGGGGGAATTCTACGAGCAGTACTTC. This chain links TRBV5-1 with TRBJ2-7; TRBD2 might be the D (6 bases). The CDR3 spans 13 residues. Germline CDR1 is SGHRS and CDR2 is YFSETQ. Trimming took off 4 bases at V and 3 bases at J, with 11 bases between the two ends.